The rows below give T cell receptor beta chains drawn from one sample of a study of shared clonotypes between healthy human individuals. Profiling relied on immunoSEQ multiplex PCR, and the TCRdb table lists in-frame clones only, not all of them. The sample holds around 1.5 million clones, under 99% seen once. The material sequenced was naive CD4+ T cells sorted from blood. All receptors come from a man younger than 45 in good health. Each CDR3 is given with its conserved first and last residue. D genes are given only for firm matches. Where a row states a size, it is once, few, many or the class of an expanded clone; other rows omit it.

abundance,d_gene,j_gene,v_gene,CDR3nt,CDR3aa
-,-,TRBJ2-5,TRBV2,TGTGCCAGCAGTGAAAGGAGGGAGACCCAGTACTTC,CASSERRETQYF
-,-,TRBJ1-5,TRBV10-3,TGTGCCATCAGTGAGGACAGGAACAATCAGCCCCAGCATTTT,CAISEDRNNQPQHF
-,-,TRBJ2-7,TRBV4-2,TGTGCCAGCAGCCAAGTTTGGGATAGCAGGGCCTACGAGCAGTACTTC,CASSQVWDSRAYEQYF
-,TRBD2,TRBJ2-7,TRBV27,TGTGCCAGCAGTTTGTTAGCGGGAGGGCTTTACGAGCAGTACTTC,CASSLLAGGLYEQYF
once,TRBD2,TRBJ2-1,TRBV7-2,TGTGCCAGCAGCTTTAGTCTAGCGGGATATAACAATGAGCAGTTCTTC,CASSFSLAGYNNEQFF
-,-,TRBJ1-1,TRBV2,TGTGCCAGCACCAAAACAGGTCGGAACACTGAAGCTTTCTTT,CASTKTGRNTEAFF
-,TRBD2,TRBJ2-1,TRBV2,TGTGCCAGCAGTGACCCGGGACTAGCGGTTTCCTACAATGAGCAGTTCTTC,CASSDPGLAVSYNEQFF
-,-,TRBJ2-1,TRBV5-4,TGTGCCAGCAGCTTGGCCCGGACCACCTACAATGAGCAGTTCTTC,CASSLARTTYNEQFF
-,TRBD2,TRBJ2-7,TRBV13,TGTGCCAGCAGCTTATTAGCGGGAGACCGTTCCTACGAGCAGTACTTC,CASSLLAGDRSYEQYF
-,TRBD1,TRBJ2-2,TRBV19,TGTGCCAGTAGTACCCGGGACAGGGTTATTGCCGGGGAGCTGTTTTTT,CASSTRDRVIAGELFF
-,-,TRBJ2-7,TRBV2,TGTGCCAGCAGTGCTAGGACAGTTACCTACGAGCAGTACTTC,CASSARTVTYEQYF
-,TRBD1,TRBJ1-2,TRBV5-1,TGCGCCAGCAAAAGCCTAGGAGGGGGCGACTATGGCTACACCTTC,CASKSLGGGDYGYTF
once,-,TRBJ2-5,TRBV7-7,TGTGCTAGCAGCCTCAATGGGGAGACCCAGTACTTC,CASSLNGETQYF
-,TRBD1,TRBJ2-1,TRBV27,TGTGCCAGCAGTCTCACCTGGACAGGGCTGATGCAGTTCTTC,CASSLTWTGLMQFF